Listed here are 17 T cell receptor beta chains from one sample, sequenced in a study of blood T cell repertoires in COVID-19. Assay: immunoSEQ multiplex PCR; the TCRdb copy retains only in-frame clones and omits some. The data show roughly 200,000 clones, with 80% to 90% seen just once and roughly 8.8% held by the top ten. Sequenced material: peripheral blood. These receptors originate from a man in his forties with active or convalescent COVID-19.

This clone was detected only a few times. The chain couples TRBV2 to TRBJ1-2; TRBD1 matches at 8 bases. Looked up from germline, CDR1 is SNHLY and CDR2 is FYNNEI. J lost 0 bases, V lost 3 bases, and 3 bases had no gene match. This CDR3 is 15 amino acids long. CDR3 bases: TGTGCCAGCAGTGACCTCAGGGGGCCTAACTATGGCTACACCTTC. It translates to CASSDLRGPNYGYTF.

The J gene is TRBJ2-3, the V gene TRBV5-1; D possibly corresponds to TRBD2 (6 bases). CDR1 is SGHRS and CDR2 is YFSETQ in the germline V gene. V lost 2 bases and J 5 bases, leaving 15 bases between the germline ends. The CDR3 contains 15 residues. The CDR3 region has the DNA TGCGCCAGCAGCTTAACGGGAGATTCGAGAGATACGCAGTATTTT. Protein product: CASSLTGDSRDTQYF.

CDR3 in amino acids: CASSLSASYNEQFF. CDR3 in DNA: TGTGCCAGCAGTTTATCGGCCTCCTACAATGAGCAGTTCTTC. The genes are TRBV27 and TRBJ2-1; no definite D call. The CDR3 covers 14 residues. With 0 bases removed from V and 0 bases from J, the gap between germline ends came to 3 bases. Germline V lookup: CDR1 MNHEY, CDR2 SMNVEV (reference sequence).

The chain combines TRBV7-3 with TRBJ1-1; TRBD1 agrees at 8 bases. This CDR3 is 14 amino acids long. CDR1 and CDR2 from the germline V gene are SGHTA and FQGTGA. V lost 3 bases and J lost 3; bases outside the gene matches: 3. For the CDR3, the DNA is TGTGCCAGCAGCTTCCAGGGGGCAGACACTGAAGCTTTCTTT. Translating gives CASSFQGADTEAFF.

This sequence joins TRBV2 and TRBJ2-3; 7 positions agree with TRBD1. Germline-derived CDR1 and CDR2 are SNHLY and FYNNEI. Unmatched junction bases numbered 10, after V lost 10 bases and J lost 6 bases. This CDR3 is 13 amino acids long. CDR3 residues: CATKGGWSDTQYF. The DNA for the CDR3 is TGTGCCACGAAAGGGGGCTGGTCGGATACGCAGTATTTT.

The chain combines TRBV5-1 with TRBJ2-6; 7 nucleotides align to TRBD1. The CDR3 spans 17 residues. Germline CDR1 SGHRS, CDR2 YFSETQ. J lost 2 bases, V lost 0 bases, and 5 bases had no gene match. The CDR3 DNA reads TGCGCCAGCAGCTTGGCGTCAGGGGGTACTGGGGCCAACGTCCTGACTTTC. Translated: CASSLASGGTGANVLTF.

This clone showed up just a few times. The genes are TRBV5-4 and TRBJ2-1; 7 bases match TRBD1. The J segment lost 1 base and the V segment lost 4 bases, leaving 8 bases of the junction unmatched. This CDR3 comprises 16 residues. In germline, CDR1 is SGHNT, CDR2 YYREEE (reference sequence). The CDR3 loop reads CASSKTGSGSYNEQFF. The CDR3, as DNA: TGTGCCAGCAGCAAGACAGGGTCAGGGTCCTACAATGAGCAGTTCTTC.

The chain has TRBV19 and TRBJ2-2; D is ambiguous. This CDR3 region has 14 residues. Trimming took off 6 bases at V and 0 bases at J, with 8 bases between the two ends. Germline CDR1 reads LNHDA; CDR2 reads SQIVND (reference sequence). DNA of the CDR3: TGTGCCAGTAGGAACAGAGCGAACACCGGGGAGCTGTTTTTT. This codes for CASRNRANTGELFF.

The chain uses TRBV10-3 and TRBJ1-1, with D maybe TRBD1 (6 bases). The V gene's germline CDR1 is ENHRY and CDR2 SYGVKD. The CDR3 totals 13 residues. V was clipped by 6 bases and J by 7 bases, with 15 bases between them. For the CDR3, the DNA is TGTGCCATCAGGTCACTACAGGGAGATGAAGCTTTCTTT. This sequence encodes CAIRSLQGDEAFF.

The chain links TRBV29-1 to TRBJ1-4; D is ambiguous. The V gene lost 4 bases and the J gene lost 8 bases, with 14 bases spanning the gap. The CDR3 has 13 amino acids. The germline gives CDR1 SQVTM, CDR2 ANQGSEA. CDR3 in DNA: TGCAGCGTTGCTGTGGCAGCGGGAGAAAAACTGTTTTTT. This sequence encodes CSVAVAAGEKLFF.

J is TRBJ2-2 and V is TRBV7-9, with a possible D match to TRBD2 (5 bases). CDR1 is SEHNR and CDR2 is FQNEAQ in the germline V gene (reference sequence). Trimming shortened V by 1 base and J by 4 bases, and 10 bases separated the two germline ends. The CDR3 is 15 amino acids. CDR3: CASSLGGVATGELFF. The CDR3 DNA follows: TGTGCCAGCAGCTTAGGGGGAGTAGCCACCGGGGAGCTGTTTTTT.

This clone came up a few times. This rearrangement joins TRBV21-1 to TRBJ1-1; the table names TRBD1, a call not compared with the DNA. TRBV21-1 represents a pseudogene. This CDR3 has 14 residues. For the CDR3, the DNA is TGTGCCAGCAGCAAAGTTCAGGGGGCAAGTGAAGCTTTCTTT. Translated: CASSKVQGASEAFF.

The V and J genes are TRBV5-1 and TRBJ1-4; tentative D call: TRBD1 (6 bases). This CDR3 has 15 amino acids. CDR1 SGHRS and CDR2 YFSETQ come from the germline V gene. V lost 3 bases to trimming and J lost 3 bases, with 12 bases between them. The CDR3 region is CASSSSGDPNEKLFF. CDR3 nucleotide sequence: TGCGCCAGCAGCTCCTCAGGGGATCCTAATGAAAAACTGTTTTTT.

J is TRBJ1-4 and V is TRBV30; TRBD1 agrees at 9 bases. Per germline, CDR1 GTSNPN and CDR2 SVGIG (reference sequence). V shed 4 bases and J 8 bases; nucleotides not matched to a gene: 11. The CDR3 runs 15 residues. The CDR3 DNA reads TGTGCCTGGACACTCCCGGGACAGGGAGGGGAAAAACTGTTTTTT. Its translation is CAWTLPGQGGEKLFF.

This clone was observed a single time. This chain uses TRBV29-1 with TRBJ2-7; 14 nucleotides match TRBD2. Losses at the gene ends were 5 bases for V and 2 bases for J; bases not matched to a gene: 5. Germline V gene sequence: CDR1 SQVTM, CDR2 ANQGSEA. There are 15 residues in the CDR3. CDR3 bases: TGCAGCGTTAAAGGACTAGCGGGAGGAGCCTACGAGCAGTACTTC. Amino acid sequence: CSVKGLAGGAYEQYF.

This clone turned up a few times. V gene TRBV7-8 combines with J gene TRBJ1-1, with 7 positions matching TRBD1. This CDR3 has 16 residues. CDR1 and CDR2 from the germline V gene are SGHVS and FQNEAQ. The J segment lost 2 bases and the V segment lost 5 bases, leaving 11 bases of the junction unmatched. CDR3 nucleotides: TGTGCCAGCAGCCTAAGGACGGGACAGAAAAACACTGAAGCTTTCTTT. Translated: CASSLRTGQKNTEAFF.

This chain uses TRBV2 with TRBJ1-5, with D maybe TRBD1 (6 bases). From germline, CDR1 is SNHLY and CDR2 FYNNEI. Trimming left V 6 bases short and J 6 bases short, with 9 bases between. The CDR3 spans 12 residues. This CDR3 is CASREQGQPQHF. The CDR3 region has the DNA TGTGCCAGCAGGGAACAGGGTCAGCCCCAGCATTTT. Together with reference TRBV2 and TRBJ1-5, the CDR3 gives the full variable domain: EPEVTQTPSHQVTQMGQEVILRCVPISNHLYFYWYRQILGQKVEFLVSFYNNEISEKSEIFDDQFSVERPDGSNFTLKIRSTKLEDSAMYFCASREQGQPQHFGDGTRLSIL.